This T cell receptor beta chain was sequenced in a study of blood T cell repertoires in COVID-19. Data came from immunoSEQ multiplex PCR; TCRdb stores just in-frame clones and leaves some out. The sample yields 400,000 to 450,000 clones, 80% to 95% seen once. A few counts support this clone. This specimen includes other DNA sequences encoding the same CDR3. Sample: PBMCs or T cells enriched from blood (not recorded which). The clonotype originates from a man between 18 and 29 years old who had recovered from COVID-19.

The CDR3 spells CASSVVGQSYGYTF. The CDR3, as DNA: TGTGCCAGCAGCGTAGTGGGGCAGTCCTATGGCTACACCTTC. The rearrangement uses TRBV9 and TRBJ1-2, with D possibly TRBD1 on 5 matching bases. The CDR3 contains 14 residues. V dropped 0 bases and J dropped 4 bases, with 10 bases sitting between them. CDR1 and CDR2 (germline): SGDLS, YYNGEE.